The 27 T cell receptor beta chains presented below share a single source sample, sequenced in a study of control samples from healthy donors and cancer patients. Libraries were prepared by immunoSEQ multiplex PCR; TCRdb keeps only in-frame clonotypes and omits some of them. The sample has approximately 89,000 clones; 70% to 90% are singletons. Sequencing was done on a sample of blood. The receptors come from a man aged 50-59 years in good health.

The V gene is TRBV6-6, the J gene TRBJ2-7; no clear D. Germline V gives CDR1 MNHNY, CDR2 SVGAGI (reference sequence). Trimming took 10 bases from V and 6 from J, leaving 16 bases between them. The CDR3 runs 12 residues. The CDR3 coding sequence is TGTGCCACCACAACCCCCGAGGCCGAGCAGTACTTC. This codes for CATTTPEAEQYF.

The rearrangement links TRBV18 to TRBJ1-1; 10 bases are shared with TRBD1. This CDR3 has 14 amino acids. Per germline, CDR1 KGHSH and CDR2 LQKENI. V dropped 8 bases and J dropped 4; count of bases not matched to a gene: 7. The CDR3 coding sequence is TGTGCCAGCAACCTTCGACAGGGGGCCACTGAAGCTTTCTTT. Amino acid sequence: CASNLRQGATEAFF.

The chain employs TRBV2 and TRBJ1-5, with D tentatively TRBD1 (6 bases). The CDR3 spans 13 residues. Trimming left V 8 bases short and J 5 bases short, with 13 bases between. From germline, CDR1 is SNHLY and CDR2 FYNNEI. In DNA form, the CDR3 reads TGTGCCAGCGCCTTGAACAGGGATCAGCCCCAGCATTTT. Encoded protein: CASALNRDQPQHF.

The J gene is TRBJ2-2, the V gene TRBV29-1, with a weak D call TRBD2 (7 bases). Between the trimmed V and J ends, which lost 1 base and 3 bases, there was a span of 12 bases. CDR1 is SQVTM, CDR2 ANQGSEA, per germline. This CDR3 comprises 15 residues. The CDR3 here is CSVEGGGGHTGELFF. Here the CDR3 DNA reads TGCAGCGTTGAAGGCGGGGGCGGTCACACCGGGGAGCTGTTTTTT.

The chain employs TRBV9 and TRBJ1-6, with a tentative D call TRBD1 (5 bases). Trimming pared 3 bases from V and 7 bases from J, leaving 14 bases between. CDR3 length equals 15 residues. Germline V gene sequence: CDR1 SGDLS, CDR2 YYNGEE. For the CDR3, the DNA is TGTGCCAGCAGCGGGGGGTCCCCTTTAAATTCACCCCTCCACTTT. Translating it yields CASSGGSPLNSPLHF.

This sequence joins TRBV19 and TRBJ1-6, with unresolved D. CDR1 LNHDA and CDR2 SQIVND come from the germline V gene (reference sequence). V lost 3 bases and J 4 bases, leaving 10 bases between the germline ends. The CDR3 has 15 amino acids. Here the CDR3 reads CASSIKERYNSPLHF. DNA for the CDR3: TGTGCCAGTAGTATCAAGGAGAGGTATAATTCACCCCTCCACTTT.

Judged by abundance, this clone is medium-sized. The J gene is TRBJ1-3, the V gene TRBV3-1 (or the pseudogene TRBV3-2); D gene unclear. The germline CDR1 and CDR2 sequences are LGHDT and YNNKEL (reference sequence). This CDR3 spans 14 amino acids. V was shortened by 3 bases and J by 2 bases, with 8 bases between the two germline ends. This CDR3 is CASSHRPAGNTIYF. For the CDR3, the DNA is TGTGCCAGCAGCCACCGCCCAGCTGGAAACACCATATATTTT.

The chain links TRBV6-5 to TRBJ2-7; D is unresolved. Between the trimmed V and J ends, which lost 1 base and 2 bases, there was a span of 12 bases. CDR3 length: 15 amino acids. Germline CDR1 and CDR2: MNHEY and SVGAGI. CDR3 sequence: CASSYWSGSTYEQYF. CDR3 DNA: TGTGCCAGCAGTTACTGGTCTGGCTCAACCTACGAGCAGTACTTC.

The table lists this clone with a few counts. This chain connects TRBV11-2 to TRBJ2-1; the D call may be TRBD1 or TRBD2 (7 bases each). This CDR3 comprises 16 residues. Germline-derived CDR1 and CDR2 are SGHAT and FQNNGV. V lost 4 bases, J lost 1 base, and 14 bases lay in between. This CDR3 reads CASSSNRGGSYNEQFF. The CDR3 DNA is TGTGCCAGCAGCTCGAACAGGGGAGGGTCCTACAATGAGCAGTTCTTC.

This chain links TRBV29-1 with TRBJ2-3; D is undetermined. V gave up 3 bases and J gave up 2 bases, with 9 bases separating them. This CDR3 spans 13 amino acids. The germline V gene has CDR1 SQVTM and CDR2 ANQGSEA. The CDR3 coding sequence is TGCAGCGTTGAGGGCGGAAACACAGATACGCAGTATTTT. This gives the protein CSVEGGNTDTQYF.

The chain has TRBV13 and TRBJ1-1; 9 nucleotides match TRBD1. V was pared by 6 bases and J by 3 bases, with 5 bases of the junction left unmatched. Germline assignment: CDR1 PRHDT and CDR2 FYEKMQ (reference sequence). The CDR3 consists of 14 residues. In DNA, the CDR3 is TGTGCCAGCAGTCGAGGACAGGGGTACACTGAAGCTTTCTTT. Translated: CASSRGQGYTEAFF.

J is TRBJ1-3 and V is TRBV2; D is possibly TRBD1 (6 bases). This CDR3 is 13 amino acids long. The germline CDR1 and CDR2 sequences are SNHLY and FYNNEI. Trimming cost V 8 bases and J 4 bases, with 12 bases left between them. The CDR3 loop reads CASRPDSGNTIYF. CDR3 DNA sequence: TGTGCCAGCCGCCCGGACAGCGGAAACACCATATATTTT.

V usage is TRBV6-2 or TRBV6-3 and J usage is TRBJ1-2, with D uncertain. V lost 6 bases and J lost 5, with 22 bases in between. CDR1 is MNHEY, CDR2 SVGEGT, per germline. The CDR3 runs to 16 residues. The chain's CDR3 is CASSPRGSIRLYGYTF. As DNA, the CDR3 is TGTGCCAGCAGCCCCCGAGGGTCGATACGGCTATATGGCTACACCTTC.

J is TRBJ2-3 and V is TRBV5-4; D is ambiguous. Germline V gene lookup returns CDR1 SGHNT and CDR2 YYREEE (reference sequence). The CDR3 runs to 13 residues. V dropped 4 bases and J dropped 9 bases, with 15 bases sitting between them. The CDR3 DNA follows: TGTGCCAGCAGCCCCCGGAATGGCGAAACGCAGTATTTT. Translated: CASSPRNGETQYF.

The chain couples TRBV20-1 to TRBJ2-1; D may be TRBD1 or TRBD2 (5 bases each). V was shortened by 5 bases and J by 8 bases, with 7 bases between the two germline ends. Germline lookup yields CDR1 DFQATT and CDR2 SNEGSKA (reference sequence). CDR3 length equals 10 residues. CDR3 amino acids: CSAVGDEQFF. The DNA of the CDR3 is TGCAGTGCTGTGGGGGATGAGCAGTTCTTC.

This sequence joins TRBV20-1 and TRBJ2-3; 8 nucleotides align to TRBD2. The germline V gene encodes CDR1 DFQATT and CDR2 SNEGSKA (reference sequence). The CDR3 spans 17 residues. V lost 3 bases to trimming and J lost 5 bases; unmatched junction nucleotides: 16. As DNA, the CDR3 is TGCAGTGCTAGTGATCTGACCGGGGGGGCCTGGAAAGATACGCAGTATTTT. Translated, it gives CSASDLTGGAWKDTQYF.

This clone was seen a single time. CDR3 region: CASSLDRGKDEQYF. The CDR3 DNA reads as TGTGCCAGCAGCTTAGATAGGGGCAAGGACGAGCAGTACTTC. V gene TRBV7-2 combines with J gene TRBJ2-7; D may be TRBD1 (5 bases). The CDR3 spans 14 residues. V lost 1 base, J lost 5 bases, and 12 bases lay in between. The V gene's germline CDR1 is SGHTA and CDR2 FQGNSA.

The chain joins TRBV6-5 to TRBJ2-3; possible D gene TRBD2, 5 bases. Trimming shortened V by 0 bases and J by 0 bases, and 10 bases separated the two germline ends. Per the germline V gene, CDR1 is MNHEY and CDR2 is SVGAGI. The CDR3 totals 16 residues. Here the CDR3 DNA reads TGTGCCAGCAGTTACTCGCGAGCGGCTAGCACAGATACGCAGTATTTT. This translates into CASSYSRAASTDTQYF.

The count of this clone is one. The chain combines TRBV18 with TRBJ1-2, with a tentative D call TRBD1 (6 bases). Trimming cost V 3 bases and J 6 bases, with 17 bases left between them. CDR1 is KGHSH and CDR2 is LQKENI in the germline V gene. There are 15 residues in the CDR3. The CDR3 loop is CASSPSQGRTDGYTF. The CDR3 region has the DNA TGTGCCAGCTCACCTTCACAGGGTAGAACGGATGGCTACACCTTC.

V is TRBV30 and J is TRBJ2-7; D gene uncertain. Germline V gene sequence: CDR1 GTSNPN, CDR2 SVGIG (reference sequence). The CDR3 is 16 residues long. Deletions cut 1 base from V and 3 bases from J, with 19 bases between. The CDR3 spells CAWSAPGVGGSYEQYF. The CDR3 coding sequence is TGTGCCTGGAGTGCCCCGGGTGTGGGCGGAAGCTACGAGCAGTACTTC.

The gene calls are TRBV11-3 and TRBJ2-5, with D possibly matching TRBD2 (5 bases). Between the trimmed V and J ends, which lost 1 base and 3 bases, there was a span of 12 bases. The V gene's germline CDR1 is SGHNT and CDR2 YENEEA. CDR3 size: 15 residues. CDR3 coding DNA: TGTGCCAGCAGCTTAGCCGGGGTTATGGAAGAGACCCAGTACTTC. It yields the protein CASSLAGVMEETQYF.

The V and J genes are TRBV7-2 and TRBJ1-5; D unclear. This CDR3 spans 15 amino acids. Deletions cut 5 bases from V and 1 base from J, with 12 bases between. In germline, CDR1 is SGHTA, CDR2 FQGNSA. The CDR3 here is CASSPGWVSNQPQHF. In nucleotides, the CDR3 is TGTGCCAGCAGCCCGGGTTGGGTAAGCAATCAGCCCCAGCATTTT.

This clone was seen only a few times. The chain recombines TRBV14 with TRBJ2-1; 10 nucleotides agree with TRBD1. Germline-derived CDR1 and CDR2 are SGHDN and FVKESK. The CDR3 spans 13 residues. Trimming at V came to 0 bases and at J to 13 bases, leaving 3 bases not matched to a gene. In DNA form, the CDR3 reads TGTGCCAGCAGCCAAGAAAGACAGGGGGCTCAGTTCTTC. It is translated as CASSQERQGAQFF. The variable domain in full, with the rest retrieved from reference TRBV14 and TRBJ2-1, is EAGVTQFPSHSVIEKGQTVTLRCDPISGHDNLYWYRRVMGKEIKFLLHFVKESKQDESGMPNNRFLAERTGGTYSTLKVQPAELEDSGVYFCASSQERQGAQFFGPGTRLTVL.

The chain carries TRBV6-2 or TRBV6-3 and TRBJ1-1; 7 bases are shared with TRBD1. Germline trimming cut 5 bases from V and 1 base from J; bases unmatched to any gene: 7. Looked up from germline, CDR1 is MNHEY and CDR2 is SVGEGT. The CDR3 length is 15 residues. The CDR3 DNA follows: TGTGCCAGCAGTAACGGACAGGAGTCGAACACTGAAGCTTTCTTT. Amino acids: CASSNGQESNTEAFF.

The V gene is TRBV30, the J gene TRBJ1-5; a possible D gene is TRBD1 (5 bases). The CDR3 extends over 15 amino acids. Germline V lookup: CDR1 GTSNPN, CDR2 SVGIG (reference sequence). Trimming stripped 0 bases from V and 2 bases from J, with 11 bases between. The CDR3 region is CAWSVRGGGNQPQHF. CDR3 DNA: TGTGCCTGGAGTGTAAGGGGAGGAGGCAATCAGCCCCAGCATTTT.

The chain combines TRBV11-2 with TRBJ1-4, with TRBD1 matching over 9 bases. Losses at the gene ends were 5 bases for V and 5 bases for J; bases not matched to a gene: 6. This CDR3 has 15 residues. Germline V gives CDR1 SGHAT, CDR2 FQNNGV. The CDR3 DNA sequence: TGTGCCAGCAGCCCTACGGGACAGGGAAATGAAAAACTGTTTTTT. As protein: CASSPTGQGNEKLFF.

V usage is TRBV4-2 and J usage is TRBJ1-1, with TRBD1 identical over 7 bases. The CDR3 consists of 18 residues. In germline, CDR1 is LGHNA, CDR2 YNFKEQ. V lost 1 base, J lost 0 bases, and 11 bases stayed unmatched. The CDR3 nucleotides read TGTGCCAGCAGCCAAGCTTTGGGGGGACAGCGAGTGAACACTGAAGCTTTCTTT. Protein: CASSQALGGQRVNTEAFF.